The clone carrying this T cell receptor beta chain was counted a few times. Its antigen is not identified. The data derive from a study of early T cells in non-severe SARS-CoV-2 infection. Study-wide context: Chains from this unsorted whole-blood bulk RNA could not be paired.

V was cut by 2 bases and J by 2 bases, with 9 bases left in between. The CDR3 runs 14 residues. Germline V gene sequence: CDR1 SGHTA, CDR2 FQGTGA. Points from the study as a whole: CD4 and private specificities were missed by VDJdb matching, which favored anti-spike CD8 responses.

Unique molecular identifier tags were affixed to discrete cDNA molecules. TCRdb analysed the 5' RACE reads with MiXCR anew, one entry per CDR3 protein. The sample lists 60,000 or so distinct CDR3 sequences, around 10% occurring once. The chain links TRBV7-3 to TRBJ2-5; D gene unclear. The source is an adult who was a healthcare worker with PCR-confirmed SARS-CoV-2 infection or an uninfected control (not recorded which). The sample consisted of whole blood, taken at baseline. DNA of the CDR3: TGTGCCAGCAGCTTATCCGGGTCACAAGAGACCCAGTACTTC. This encodes CASSLSGSQETQYF.